Listed below are T cell receptor beta chains from one sample, sequenced in a study of blood T cell repertoires in COVID-19. TCRdb keeps only in-frame clones here, not all; method: immunoSEQ multiplex PCR. The profile shows around 120,000 clones, around 90% of them singletons. The sequencing input was peripheral blood. All receptors come from a woman aged 55-75 years with COVID-19, enrolled during active disease. CDR3s include the opening cysteine and the closing phenylalanine or tryptophan. The order of the fields is clone size, V gene, D gene, J gene, CDR3 DNA, CDR3 protein. D genes are given only for firm matches. The listing skips clone size in some rows; elsewhere it reads once, few, many or a size class.

clone size: -; V gene: TRBV2; D gene: -; J gene: TRBJ1-4; CDR3 DNA: TGTGCCAGCAGTGGTAGGTTGCGGTTACTGTTTTTT; CDR3 protein: CASSGRLRLLFF
clone size: -; V gene: TRBV18; D gene: -; J gene: TRBJ1-5; CDR3 DNA: TGTGCCAGCTCCACCTCCGCAGGGTTTAATCAGCCCCAGCATTTT; CDR3 protein: CASSTSAGFNQPQHF
clone size: -; V gene: TRBV7-2; D gene: -; J gene: TRBJ2-7; CDR3 DNA: TGTGCCAGCAGCTTTGGTCGGCAGGGCTACGAGCAGTACTTC; CDR3 protein: CASSFGRQGYEQYF
clone size: -; V gene: TRBV7-9; D gene: -; J gene: TRBJ1-4; CDR3 DNA: TGTGCCAGCAAGCAGAGCGGTGAAAAACTGTTTTTT; CDR3 protein: CASKQSGEKLFF
clone size: -; V gene: TRBV5-1; D gene: -; J gene: TRBJ1-4; CDR3 DNA: TGCGCCAGCAGCGAAGGGGCAAATGAAAAACTGTTTTTT; CDR3 protein: CASSEGANEKLFF
clone size: -; V gene: TRBV19; D gene: TRBD1; J gene: TRBJ2-5; CDR3 DNA: TGTGCCAGTACGGCAGGGGGACAAGAGACCCAGTACTTC; CDR3 protein: CASTAGGQETQYF
clone size: -; V gene: TRBV6-2/TRBV6-3; D gene: -; J gene: TRBJ1-1; CDR3 DNA: TGTGCCAGCAGTCGGGGGAACACTGAAGCTTTCTTT; CDR3 protein: CASSRGNTEAFF
clone size: once; V gene: TRBV3-1/TRBV3-2; D gene: -; J gene: TRBJ2-2; CDR3 DNA: TGTGCCAGCAGCCACCTCGTCGGGGAGCTGTTTTTT; CDR3 protein: CASSHLVGELFF
clone size: -; V gene: TRBV7-2; D gene: TRBD1; J gene: TRBJ1-2; CDR3 DNA: TGTGCCAGCAGCCCACGGGACAGAACGGATGGCTACACCTTC; CDR3 protein: CASSPRDRTDGYTF
clone size: -; V gene: TRBV27; D gene: -; J gene: TRBJ2-7; CDR3 DNA: TGTGCCAGCAGTTTTTCAGGGTACGAGCAGTACTTC; CDR3 protein: CASSFSGYEQYF
clone size: -; V gene: TRBV30; D gene: -; J gene: TRBJ1-2; CDR3 DNA: TGTGCCTGGAGTGTGGGGGGAGGCTACACCTTC; CDR3 protein: CAWSVGGGYTF
clone size: -; V gene: TRBV19; D gene: TRBD1; J gene: TRBJ2-7; CDR3 DNA: TGTGCCAGTAGTTCAGCAGGGGGCGGCTACGAGCAGTACTTC; CDR3 protein: CASSSAGGGYEQYF
clone size: once; V gene: TRBV3-1/TRBV3-2; D gene: -; J gene: TRBJ2-2; CDR3 DNA: TGTGCCAGCAGCCAAGTTGACACCACCGGGGAGCTGTTTTTT; CDR3 protein: CASSQVDTTGELFF
clone size: -; V gene: TRBV2; D gene: -; J gene: TRBJ2-1; CDR3 DNA: TGTGCCAGCAGACGGGACACTCAGGGCCACAATGAGCAGTTCTTC; CDR3 protein: CASRRDTQGHNEQFF
clone size: -; V gene: TRBV27; D gene: -; J gene: TRBJ1-1; CDR3 DNA: TGTGCCAGCAGTTTATCAGGGGCACGAACTGAAGCTTTCTTT; CDR3 protein: CASSLSGARTEAFF
clone size: -; V gene: TRBV10-3; D gene: TRBD2; J gene: TRBJ2-7; CDR3 DNA: TGTGCCATCAGTTTAGCGGGGGAAACCTACGAGCAGTACTTC; CDR3 protein: CAISLAGETYEQYF
clone size: -; V gene: TRBV15; D gene: TRBD1; J gene: TRBJ2-1; CDR3 DNA: TGTGCCACCAGCAGAGAGGGACAGGGCCTAGGGGAGCAGTTCTTC; CDR3 protein: CATSREGQGLGEQFF
clone size: once; V gene: TRBV3-1/TRBV3-2; D gene: TRBD1; J gene: TRBJ1-1; CDR3 DNA: TGTGCCAGCAGCCAAGATTTTGGGACAGGTAAAGCTTTCTTT; CDR3 protein: CASSQDFGTGKAFF
clone size: -; V gene: TRBV5-4; D gene: TRBD1; J gene: TRBJ1-2; CDR3 DNA: TGTGCCAGCAGCGTAGACAGGGGGCTTGTCTATGGCTACACCTTC; CDR3 protein: CASSVDRGLVYGYTF
clone size: -; V gene: TRBV19; D gene: TRBD1; J gene: TRBJ1-2; CDR3 DNA: TGTGCCAGTAAACCGGACAGGCGCTATTATGGCTATGGCTACACCTTC; CDR3 protein: CASKPDRRYYGYGYTF
clone size: -; V gene: TRBV27; D gene: -; J gene: TRBJ1-5; CDR3 DNA: TGTGCCAGCAGTTTATTGGGTATTGGGGGGGTTAGCAATCAGCCCCAGCATTTT; CDR3 protein: CASSLLGIGGVSNQPQHF
clone size: few; V gene: TRBV9; D gene: -; J gene: TRBJ1-2; CDR3 DNA: TGTGCCAGCAGCATCCACGACAGAGGACGGAGCTACACCTTC; CDR3 protein: CASSIHDRGRSYTF
clone size: -; V gene: TRBV6-5; D gene: -; J gene: TRBJ2-1; CDR3 DNA: TGTGCCACCACCCAGTTAGGGGCGCGTTACAATGAGCAGTTCTTC; CDR3 protein: CATTQLGARYNEQFF
clone size: -; V gene: TRBV9; D gene: -; J gene: TRBJ2-1; CDR3 DNA: TGTGCCAGCAGCGGAGGGTCTCGCTCCTACAATGAGCAGTTCTTC; CDR3 protein: CASSGGSRSYNEQFF
clone size: -; V gene: TRBV10-3; D gene: -; J gene: TRBJ2-1; CDR3 DNA: TGTGCCATCAGTACCGTAGGGGACAATGAGCAGTTCTTC; CDR3 protein: CAISTVGDNEQFF
clone size: -; V gene: TRBV3-1/TRBV3-2; D gene: -; J gene: TRBJ1-1; CDR3 DNA: TGTGCCAGCAGCCAAGAGGTCCAGGGGTGGACTGAAGCTTTCTTT; CDR3 protein: CASSQEVQGWTEAFF
clone size: -; V gene: TRBV15; D gene: -; J gene: TRBJ1-4; CDR3 DNA: TGTGCCACCAGCGGCGGAGGAAATAATGAAAAACTGTTTTTT; CDR3 protein: CATSGGGNNEKLFF
clone size: once; V gene: TRBV4-3; D gene: TRBD1; J gene: TRBJ1-6; CDR3 DNA: TGCGCCAGCAGCCGGACAGGGGGTAACTCACCCCTCCACTTT; CDR3 protein: CASSRTGGNSPLHF
clone size: -; V gene: TRBV3-1/TRBV3-2; D gene: -; J gene: TRBJ2-3; CDR3 DNA: TGTGCCAGCAGCCAACGGCTAGCCATCTCGGGAGATACGCAGTATTTT; CDR3 protein: CASSQRLAISGDTQYF
clone size: -; V gene: TRBV19; D gene: -; J gene: TRBJ1-4; CDR3 DNA: TGTGCCAGTAGTATCTCTGGCAGGATTAATGAAAAACTGTTTTTT; CDR3 protein: CASSISGRINEKLFF
clone size: -; V gene: TRBV12-5; D gene: TRBD1; J gene: TRBJ2-5; CDR3 DNA: TGTGCTAGTGGTTTGGGGACAGGTTTAGAGGAGACCCAGTACTTC; CDR3 protein: CASGLGTGLEETQYF
clone size: -; V gene: TRBV19; D gene: -; J gene: TRBJ2-6; CDR3 DNA: TGTGCCAGTAGTATGGGAGTCTTAGGCTCTGGGGCCAACGTCCTGACTTTC; CDR3 protein: CASSMGVLGSGANVLTF
clone size: -; V gene: TRBV24-1; D gene: TRBD1; J gene: TRBJ2-3; CDR3 DNA: TGTGCCACCAGTGATTGGAAAGGGACAGGGGGCACGAGTTGGGGCACAGATACGCAGTATTTT; CDR3 protein: CATSDWKGTGGTSWGTDTQYF
clone size: -; V gene: TRBV4-1; D gene: -; J gene: TRBJ2-7; CDR3 DNA: TGCGCCAGCAGCCAAGGACAGGCCTACGAGCAGTACTTC; CDR3 protein: CASSQGQAYEQYF
clone size: -; V gene: TRBV12-5; D gene: -; J gene: TRBJ1-1; CDR3 DNA: TGTGCTAGTGGTTTGGAAAGGGGGACCACTGAAGCTTTCTTT; CDR3 protein: CASGLERGTTEAFF
clone size: -; V gene: TRBV6-2/TRBV6-3; D gene: -; J gene: TRBJ2-1; CDR3 DNA: TGTGCCAGCAGCCCCGATAGGACAGCCTCCTACAATGAGCAGTTCTTC; CDR3 protein: CASSPDRTASYNEQFF
clone size: -; V gene: TRBV7-2; D gene: -; J gene: TRBJ1-2; CDR3 DNA: TGTGCCAGCAGCTTACCCAGGACTAACTATGGCTACACCTTC; CDR3 protein: CASSLPRTNYGYTF
clone size: -; V gene: TRBV19; D gene: -; J gene: TRBJ1-4; CDR3 DNA: TGTGCCAGTAGCGCAAGGGGTTCCTATGAAAAACTGTTTTTT; CDR3 protein: CASSARGSYEKLFF
clone size: -; V gene: TRBV7-9; D gene: -; J gene: TRBJ2-1; CDR3 DNA: TGTGCCAGCAAGGGGTCGCACTTCCAAGTGAATGAGCAGTTCTTC; CDR3 protein: CASKGSHFQVNEQFF
clone size: -; V gene: TRBV5-1; D gene: -; J gene: TRBJ2-7; CDR3 DNA: TGCGCCAGCAGCCCTAGGGGCCCTGGGGACGAGCAGTACTTC; CDR3 protein: CASSPRGPGDEQYF
clone size: -; V gene: TRBV6-5; D gene: -; J gene: TRBJ1-1; CDR3 DNA: TGTGCCAGCAGTTACACAGGCCTCACTGAAGCTTTCTTT; CDR3 protein: CASSYTGLTEAFF
clone size: -; V gene: TRBV30; D gene: -; J gene: TRBJ1-3; CDR3 DNA: TGTGCCTGGAGTCTCCGACAGTCCTCTGGAAACACCATATATTTT; CDR3 protein: CAWSLRQSSGNTIYF
clone size: -; V gene: TRBV30; D gene: TRBD1; J gene: TRBJ1-1; CDR3 DNA: TGTGCCTGGGAGACGACAGGGAAATTGGTCACTGAAGCTTTCTTT; CDR3 protein: CAWETTGKLVTEAFF
clone size: few; V gene: TRBV7-2; D gene: TRBD1; J gene: TRBJ1-5; CDR3 DNA: TGTGCCAGCAGCTTAGGGGAGACAGGGGCGAATCAGCCCCAGCATTTT; CDR3 protein: CASSLGETGANQPQHF
clone size: -; V gene: TRBV5-4; D gene: TRBD2; J gene: TRBJ2-1; CDR3 DNA: TGTGCCAGCAGTTTGGGGACATTAGCGGGGGGACCCAATGAGCAGTTCTTC; CDR3 protein: CASSLGTLAGGPNEQFF
clone size: -; V gene: TRBV19; D gene: TRBD1; J gene: TRBJ1-6; CDR3 DNA: TGTGCCAGTAGTGGGGACAGCCTTAATTCACCCCTCCACTTT; CDR3 protein: CASSGDSLNSPLHF
clone size: -; V gene: TRBV19; D gene: TRBD2; J gene: TRBJ2-1; CDR3 DNA: TGTGCCAGTAGTATAGGGAGCGGGGGGGCCAATGAGCAGTTCTTC; CDR3 protein: CASSIGSGGANEQFF
clone size: -; V gene: TRBV5-1; D gene: -; J gene: TRBJ1-3; CDR3 DNA: TGCGCCAGCAGCCCGGAGGGGGGGGCTGCTGGAAACACCATATATTTT; CDR3 protein: CASSPEGGAAGNTIYF
clone size: -; V gene: TRBV19; D gene: -; J gene: TRBJ2-7; CDR3 DNA: TGTGCCAGTAGCCCTGGCTCGGGGGCCTACGAGCAGTACTTC; CDR3 protein: CASSPGSGAYEQYF
clone size: -; V gene: TRBV5-4; D gene: -; J gene: TRBJ2-3; CDR3 DNA: TGTGCCAGCAGCTTGACTAGCCGAGATACGCAGTATTTT; CDR3 protein: CASSLTSRDTQYF
clone size: -; V gene: TRBV19; D gene: TRBD2; J gene: TRBJ2-2; CDR3 DNA: TGTGCCAGTAGTTCCCTACTAGCGGGGGGGCGGACCGGGGAGCTGTTTTTT; CDR3 protein: CASSSLLAGGRTGELFF